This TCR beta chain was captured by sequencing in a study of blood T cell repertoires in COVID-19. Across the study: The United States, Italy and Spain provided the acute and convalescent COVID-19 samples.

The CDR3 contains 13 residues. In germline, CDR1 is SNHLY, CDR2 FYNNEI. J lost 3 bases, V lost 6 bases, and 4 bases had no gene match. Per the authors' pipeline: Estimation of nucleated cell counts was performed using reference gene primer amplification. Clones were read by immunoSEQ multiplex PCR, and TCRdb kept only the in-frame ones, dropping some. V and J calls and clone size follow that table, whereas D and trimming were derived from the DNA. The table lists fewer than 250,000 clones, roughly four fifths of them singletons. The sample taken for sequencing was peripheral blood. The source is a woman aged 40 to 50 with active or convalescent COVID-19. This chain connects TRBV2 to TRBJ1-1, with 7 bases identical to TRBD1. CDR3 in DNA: TGTGCCAGCAGCGTAGACAGGGACACTGAAGCTTTCTTT. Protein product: CASSVDRDTEAFF.